Given below is one T cell receptor (beta chain) in context. Antigen unknown. J lost 6 bases, V lost 4 bases, and 7 bases had no gene match. Per the germline V gene, CDR1 is SGHKS and CDR2 is YYEKEE (reference sequence). CDR3 length equals 15 residues. The entry originates in a study of T-cell reconstitution after alpha-beta-depleted transplantation in children. Study findings and constraints: At around two months after transplant, the alpha-beta T cells were reportedly derived from several hundred expanded clones that came from non-depleted graft cells. Surviving recipient T cells and thymic progenitors produced the high day-60 TCRbeta diversity seen in some patients.

This sample's TCRbeta library carried unique molecular identifier barcodes. A single record per CDR3 protein comes from TCRdb applying MiXCR to the PCR reads. This repertoire shows under 250,000 distinct CDR3 sequences, about 24% found once; its top ten account for 4% to 5.5%. Source: PBMCs, mostly from graft donor cells, taken 360 days after TCRalphabeta/CD19-depleted stem cell transplant. This receptor was obtained from a female patient aged 2 to 10 who had a stem cell transplant for congenital amegakaryocytic thrombocytopenia, so the T cells may come from the graft donor. The rearrangement links TRBV5-5 to TRBJ2-2, with 9 nucleotides matching TRBD1. CDR3 amino acids: CASSTGQGRPGELFF. The CDR3 DNA sequence: TGTGCCAGCAGCACGGGACAGGGTAGGCCCGGGGAGCTGTTTTTT.